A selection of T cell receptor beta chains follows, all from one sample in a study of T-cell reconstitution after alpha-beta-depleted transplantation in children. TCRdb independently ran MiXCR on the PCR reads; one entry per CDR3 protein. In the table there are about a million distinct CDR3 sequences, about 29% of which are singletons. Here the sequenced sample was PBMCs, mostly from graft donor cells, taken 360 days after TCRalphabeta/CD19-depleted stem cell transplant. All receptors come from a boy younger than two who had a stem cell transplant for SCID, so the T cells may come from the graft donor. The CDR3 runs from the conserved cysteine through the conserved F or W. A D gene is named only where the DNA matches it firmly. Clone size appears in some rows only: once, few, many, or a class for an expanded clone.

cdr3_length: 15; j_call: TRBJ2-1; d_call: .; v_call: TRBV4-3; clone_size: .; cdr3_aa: CASSPYTGPDNEQFF; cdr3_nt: TGCGCCAGCAGCCCGTACACGGGACCGGACAATGAGCAGTTCTTC
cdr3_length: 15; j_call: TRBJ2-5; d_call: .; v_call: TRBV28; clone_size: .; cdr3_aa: CASSLSGVRGETQYF; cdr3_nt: TGTGCCAGCAGTTTATCAGGGGTTAGGGGGGAGACCCAGTACTTC
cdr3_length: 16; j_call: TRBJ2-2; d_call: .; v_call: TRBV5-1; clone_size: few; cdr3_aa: CASSLALAAGNGELFF; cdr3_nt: TGCGCCAGCAGCTTGGCCTTAGCGGCAGGGAACGGGGAGCTGTTTTTT
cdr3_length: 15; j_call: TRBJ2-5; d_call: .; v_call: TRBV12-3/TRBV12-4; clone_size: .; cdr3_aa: CASSATGGLQETQYF; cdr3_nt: TGTGCCAGCAGCGCCACGGGGGGCCTCCAAGAGACCCAGTACTTC
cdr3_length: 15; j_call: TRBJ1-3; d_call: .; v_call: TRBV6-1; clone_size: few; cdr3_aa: CASSPQGYSGNTIYF; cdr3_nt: TGTGCCAGCAGTCCACAGGGTTACTCTGGAAACACCATATATTTT
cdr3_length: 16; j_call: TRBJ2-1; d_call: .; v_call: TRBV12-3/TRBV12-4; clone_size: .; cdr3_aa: CASSFDGGQSYNEQFF; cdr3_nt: TGTGCCAGCAGTTTTGACGGGGGGCAATCCTACAATGAGCAGTTCTTC
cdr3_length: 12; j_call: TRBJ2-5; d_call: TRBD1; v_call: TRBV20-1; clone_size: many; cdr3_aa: CSALTGQETQYF; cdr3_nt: TGCAGTGCCCTGACAGGGCAAGAGACCCAGTACTTC
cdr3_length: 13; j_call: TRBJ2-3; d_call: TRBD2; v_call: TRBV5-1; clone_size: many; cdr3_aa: CASRRGVSDTQYF; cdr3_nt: TGCGCCAGCAGACGGGGGGTCTCAGATACGCAGTATTTT
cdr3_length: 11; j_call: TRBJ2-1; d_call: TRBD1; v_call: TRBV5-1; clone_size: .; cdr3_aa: CASSGGQGEFF; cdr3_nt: TGCGCCAGCAGCGGCGGACAGGGTGAGTTCTTC
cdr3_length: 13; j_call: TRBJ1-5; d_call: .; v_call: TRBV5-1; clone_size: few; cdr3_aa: CASSLGDLQPQHF; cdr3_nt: TGCGCCAGCAGCTTGGGGGACCTGCAGCCCCAGCATTTT
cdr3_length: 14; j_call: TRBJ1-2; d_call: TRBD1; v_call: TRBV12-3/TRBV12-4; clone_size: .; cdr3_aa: CASRSGTGAYGYTF; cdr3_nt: TGTGCCAGCAGGAGCGGGACAGGGGCGTATGGCTACACCTTC
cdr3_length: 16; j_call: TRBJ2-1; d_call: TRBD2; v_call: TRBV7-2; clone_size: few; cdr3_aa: CASSQRGTKSYNEQFF; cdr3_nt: TGTGCCAGCAGCCAGCGCGGGACTAAGTCCTACAATGAGCAGTTCTTC
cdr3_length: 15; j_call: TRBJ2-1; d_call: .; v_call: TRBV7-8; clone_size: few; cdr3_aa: CASSLVSSTYNEQFF; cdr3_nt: TGTGCCAGCAGCTTAGTCTCTAGCACCTACAATGAGCAGTTCTTC
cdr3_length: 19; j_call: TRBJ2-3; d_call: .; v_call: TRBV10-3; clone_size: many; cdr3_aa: CAISGSPGATVPMGNTQYF; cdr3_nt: TGTGCCATCAGTGGTTCTCCGGGAGCCACAGTTCCAATGGGTAATACGCAGTATTTT